Listed below are T cell receptor beta chains from one sample, sequenced in a study of blood T cell repertoires in COVID-19. The method was immunoSEQ multiplex PCR; TCRdb's version includes in-frame clones alone and lacks a portion of them. The repertoire holds 150,000 or so clones, with roughly 83% as singletons. The sample consisted of peripheral blood. Source of these receptors: a woman aged 60-70 years with acute or convalescent COVID-19. Each CDR3 is given with its conserved first and last residue. D genes are given only for firm matches. Size tells how often a clone was seen (once, few, many) or the class of an expanded clone, and some rows leave it out.

>TRBJ1-4|few|-|16|TRBV6-1
TGTGCCAGCAGTGCCGTGCCGAGGCCAACTAATGAAAAACTGTTTTTT
CASSAVPRPTNEKLFF
>TRBJ2-1|-|TRBD1|16|TRBV5-1
TGCGCCAGCAGCTACCGGGACAGGGGTTCCTACAATGAGCAGTTCTTC
CASSYRDRGSYNEQFF
>TRBJ2-7|-|TRBD2|14|TRBV6-6
TGTGCCAGCCGTACCCCCTACGGGGGGTACGAGCAGTACTTC
CASRTPYGGYEQYF
>TRBJ2-1|-|TRBD1|16|TRBV6-1
TGTGCCAGCAGTGAAAGAAAGGACAGGGGGTACAATGAGCAGTTCTTC
CASSERKDRGYNEQFF
>TRBJ1-1|-|-|12|TRBV6-5
TGTGCCAGCACCCTCGCGGGCACTGAAGCTTTCTTT
CASTLAGTEAFF
>TRBJ1-6|once|TRBD1|14|TRBV28
TGTGCCAGCAGCTCGGGACAGGCCCGATCACCCCTCCACTTT
CASSSGQARSPLHF
>TRBJ2-2|-|TRBD1|14|TRBV30
TGTGCCTGGAGTGTACGGGACAGTCGCGGGGAGCTGTTTTTT
CAWSVRDSRGELFF
>TRBJ1-6|-|-|15|TRBV3-1/TRBV3-2
TGTGCCAGCAGTTCTGGGACTGCCTATAATTCACCCCTCCACTTT
CASSSGTAYNSPLHF
>TRBJ2-7|few|-|15|TRBV4-2
TGTGCCAGCAGCCAAGTCCCCAGGGGCGGGTACGAGCAGTACTTC
CASSQVPRGGYEQYF
>TRBJ1-4|-|TRBD1|16|TRBV24-1
TGTGCCACCAGTGAATCCGGGACAGGGGGTAATGAAAAACTGTTTTTT
CATSESGTGGNEKLFF
>TRBJ2-1|-|TRBD2|15|TRBV2
TGTGCCAGCAGCCCTAGCGGGGCCCTCTACAATGAGCAGTTCTTC
CASSPSGALYNEQFF
>TRBJ1-2|-|-|14|TRBV5-1
TGCGCCAGCAGCTTGGACAGGGCAGACTATGGCTACACCTTC
CASSLDRADYGYTF
>TRBJ2-2|-|TRBD1|14|TRBV6-2/TRBV6-3
TGTGCCAGCAGTGGGACAGAAAACACCGGGGAGCTGTTTTTT
CASSGTENTGELFF
>TRBJ2-1|-|TRBD2|15|TRBV7-9
TGTGCCAGCAGCTTAGGGGGGACTAGTCTCACTGAGCAGTTCTTC
CASSLGGTSLTEQFF
>TRBJ2-5|few|-|14|TRBV7-2
TGTGCCAGCAGCTGGGGCACCCACCAAGAGACCCAGTACTTC
CASSWGTHQETQYF
>TRBJ1-2|-|TRBD1|15|TRBV13
TGTGCCAGCAGCAAGAGGACAGGGGGCAACTATGGCTACACCTTC
CASSKRTGGNYGYTF
>TRBJ2-7|-|-|14|TRBV7-6
TGTGCCAGCAGCTTAGCGTCGGGGTACTACGAGCAGTACTTC
CASSLASGYYEQYF
>TRBJ2-1|-|-|14|TRBV19
TGTGCCAGTAGTACAATGGCCCCAGGGCATGAGCAGTTCTTC
CASSTMAPGHEQFF
>TRBJ2-3|-|TRBD2|17|TRBV4-1
TGCGCCAGCAGCGCGATCGGGGGACTAGCCTCTACAGATACGCAGTATTTT
CASSAIGGLASTDTQYF
>TRBJ1-5|-|-|16|TRBV6-1
TGTGCCAGCAGTGAAACCCTAGGCAGGGGCAATCAGCCCCAGCATTTT
CASSETLGRGNQPQHF
>TRBJ2-1|-|-|18|TRBV7-9
TGTGCCAGCAGTTCCTTGGGGTGGACGGGAAGAGGGTTCAATGAGCAGTTCTTC
CASSSLGWTGRGFNEQFF
>TRBJ1-5|-|-|14|TRBV10-3
TGTGCCATCAGTGAGGACGGGGGCAATCAGCCCCAGCATTTT
CAISEDGGNQPQHF
>TRBJ2-7|-|-|13|TRBV12-3/TRBV12-4
TGTGCCAGCAACTCGGACACGACCTACGAGCAGTACTTC
CASNSDTTYEQYF
>TRBJ2-1|-|-|17|TRBV11-3
TGTGCCAGCAGCTTAGGCGGGGCCCCAAGCTCCTACAATGAGCAGTTCTTC
CASSLGGAPSSYNEQFF
>TRBJ2-7|few|-|12|TRBV10-2
TGCGCCAGCAGTGGTTCGTCCTACGAGCAGTACTTC
CASSGSSYEQYF
>TRBJ2-5|-|TRBD2|18|TRBV5-1
TGCGCCAGCAGCTTGGGGCGGACTAGCGGGGAGATTCCGGAGACCCAGTACTTC
CASSLGRTSGEIPETQYF
>TRBJ1-5|-|-|13|TRBV14
TGTGCCAGCAGCCAACGAGAAAATCAGCCCCAGCATTTT
CASSQRENQPQHF
>TRBJ2-5|-|TRBD2|12|TRBV30
TGTGCCCGAGCGGCGGGGGGAGAGACCCAGTACTTC
CARAAGGETQYF
>TRBJ2-5|-|TRBD2|16|TRBV5-4
TGTGCCAGCAGCTTGGGCGGGGGGCGAAGGCAAGAGACCCAGTACTTC
CASSLGGGRRQETQYF
>TRBJ1-3|-|-|13|TRBV5-1
TGCGCCAGCAGCCCGGACATGGGAAACACCATATATTTT
CASSPDMGNTIYF
>TRBJ2-2|few|-|12|TRBV2
TGTGCCAGCAGCACTACCTCCGGGGAGCTGTTTTTT
CASSTTSGELFF
>TRBJ2-1|-|TRBD2|14|TRBV9
TGTGCCAGCAGCGTTCTAGCGGGGGGGGAAGAGCAGTTCTTC
CASSVLAGGEEQFF
>TRBJ1-1|-|-|8|TRBV24-1
TGTGCCACGTATGAAGCTTTCTTT
CATYEAFF
>TRBJ1-2|-|TRBD1|13|TRBV5-1
TGCGCCAGCAGCGCCGGGACAGGGAATGGCTACACCTTC
CASSAGTGNGYTF
>TRBJ2-7|-|TRBD1|13|TRBV18
TGTGCCAGCTCACCACGACAGGGTTACGAGCAGTACTTC
CASSPRQGYEQYF
>TRBJ1-5|few|-|15|TRBV28
TGTGCCAGCAGCCTCGGTTCGAATAGCAATCAGCCCCAGCATTTT
CASSLGSNSNQPQHF
>TRBJ2-3|-|TRBD2|16|TRBV3-1/TRBV3-2
TGTGCCAGCAGCCAAGAGTCTCGCGGGGGGAAATATACGCAGTATTTT
CASSQESRGGKYTQYF
>TRBJ2-5|-|TRBD1|13|TRBV5-1
TGCGCCAGCAGCCAGGGGGCCGGAGAGACCCAGTACTTC
CASSQGAGETQYF